The 2 T cell receptor beta chains presented below share a single source sample, sequenced in a study of cytotoxic CD8 clonotypes in ibrutinib-treated CLL. Sequencing was performed with immunoSEQ multiplex PCR; in TCRdb, only in-frame clones are kept and a portion is missing. The table records some 29,000 clones, about 76% of them present only once. This specimen consisted of PBMCs, obtained after 36 months of ibrutinib treatment. These receptors all stem from a human donor with chronic lymphocytic leukemia.

CDR3 residues: CASRTLSGNTIYF. CDR3 nucleotides: TGCGCCAGCAGGACCCTTTCTGGAAACACCATATATTTT. This sequence joins TRBV5-1 and TRBJ1-3; D not resolved. Trimming stripped 5 bases from V and 1 base from J, with 7 bases between. There are 13 residues in the CDR3. CDR1 is SGHRS, CDR2 YFSETQ, per germline. The variable domain in full, with the rest retrieved from reference TRBV5-1 and TRBJ1-3, is KAGVTQTPRYLIKTRGQQVTLSCSPISGHRSVSWYQQTPGQGLQFLFEYFSETQRNKGNFPGRFSGRQFSNSRSEMNVSTLELGDSALYLCASRTLSGNTIYFGEGSWLTVV.

This clone was counted only a few times. V usage is TRBV5-1 and J usage is TRBJ2-1; TRBD2 matches at 15 bases. CDR1 and CDR2 (germline): SGHRS, YFSETQ. The CDR3 runs to 15 residues. Trimming at V came to 3 bases and at J to 8 bases, leaving 3 bases not matched to a gene. The CDR3 DNA is TGCGCCAGCAGCTGGGGACTAGCGGGGGGCTATGAGCAGTTCTTC. Amino acids: CASSWGLAGGYEQFF. The full variable domain, rest sourced from reference TRBV5-1 and TRBJ2-1, is KAGVTQTPRYLIKTRGQQVTLSCSPISGHRSVSWYQQTPGQGLQFLFEYFSETQRNKGNFPGRFSGRQFSNSRSEMNVSTLELGDSALYLCASSWGLAGGYEQFFGPGTRLTVL.